This TCR beta chain originates from a study of blood T cell repertoires in COVID-19. At the level of the study: Acute and convalescent COVID-19 specimens originated in the United States, Italy and Spain.

The V gene's germline CDR1 is MNHEY and CDR2 SVGAGI. Deletions cut 6 bases from V and 2 bases from J, with 11 bases between. This CDR3 has 13 amino acids. Points on this clone: Other DNA sequences of this sample code for an identical CDR3.

TCRdb's table, derived via immunoSEQ multiplex PCR, lists solely in-frame clones and lacks some. The table records under 300,000 clones, roughly 85% of them present only once. The rearrangement joins TRBV6-5 to TRBJ2-7, with a tentative D call TRBD1 (5 bases). The TCR sequence derives from a woman aged 18-29 years with acute or convalescent COVID-19. The sample taken for sequencing was peripheral blood. Written as DNA, the CDR3 is TGTGCCAGCAGACCTGGACAAACCTACGAGCAGTACTTC. Amino acid sequence: CASRPGQTYEQYF.